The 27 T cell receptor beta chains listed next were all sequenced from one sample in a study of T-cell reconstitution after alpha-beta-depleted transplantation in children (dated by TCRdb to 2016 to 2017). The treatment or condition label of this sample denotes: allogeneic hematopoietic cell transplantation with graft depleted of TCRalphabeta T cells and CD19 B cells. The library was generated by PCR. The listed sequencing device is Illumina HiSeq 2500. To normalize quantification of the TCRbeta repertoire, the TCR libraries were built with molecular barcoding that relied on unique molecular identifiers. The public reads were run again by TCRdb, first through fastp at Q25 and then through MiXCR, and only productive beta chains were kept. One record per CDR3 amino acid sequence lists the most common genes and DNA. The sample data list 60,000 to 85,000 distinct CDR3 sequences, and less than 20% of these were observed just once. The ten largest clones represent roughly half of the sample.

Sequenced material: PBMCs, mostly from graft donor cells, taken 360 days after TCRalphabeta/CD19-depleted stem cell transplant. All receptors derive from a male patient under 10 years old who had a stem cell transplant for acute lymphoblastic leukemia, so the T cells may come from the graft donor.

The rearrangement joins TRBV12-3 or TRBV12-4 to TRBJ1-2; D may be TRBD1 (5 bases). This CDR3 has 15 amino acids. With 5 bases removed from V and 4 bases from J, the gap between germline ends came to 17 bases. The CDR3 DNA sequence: TGTGCCAGCAGTCCCTCGGGGGTTAGGGGCTATGGCTACACCTTC. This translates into CASSPSGVRGYGYTF.

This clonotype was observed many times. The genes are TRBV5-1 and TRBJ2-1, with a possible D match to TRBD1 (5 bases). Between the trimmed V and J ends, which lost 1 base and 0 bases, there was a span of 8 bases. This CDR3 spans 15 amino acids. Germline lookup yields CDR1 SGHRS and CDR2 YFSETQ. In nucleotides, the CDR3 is TGCGCCAGCAGCTTGAGGCAGGGCTCCTACAATGAGCAGTTCTTC. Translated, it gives CASSLRQGSYNEQFF.

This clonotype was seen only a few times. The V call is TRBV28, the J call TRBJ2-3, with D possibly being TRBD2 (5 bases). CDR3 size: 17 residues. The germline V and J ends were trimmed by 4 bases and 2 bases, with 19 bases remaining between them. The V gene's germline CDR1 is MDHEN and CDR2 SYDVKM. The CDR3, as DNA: TGTGCCAGCAGTTCGGACTTCCAAATATCTTCCACAGATACGCAGTATTTT. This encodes CASSSDFQISSTDTQYF.

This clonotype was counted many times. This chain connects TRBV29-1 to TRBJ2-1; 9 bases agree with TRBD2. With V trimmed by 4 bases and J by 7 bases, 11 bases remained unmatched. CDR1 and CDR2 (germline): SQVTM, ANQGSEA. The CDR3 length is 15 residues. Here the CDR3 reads CSVVPPGTSRNEQFF. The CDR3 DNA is TGCAGCGTTGTGCCTCCCGGGACTAGCAGGAATGAGCAGTTCTTC.

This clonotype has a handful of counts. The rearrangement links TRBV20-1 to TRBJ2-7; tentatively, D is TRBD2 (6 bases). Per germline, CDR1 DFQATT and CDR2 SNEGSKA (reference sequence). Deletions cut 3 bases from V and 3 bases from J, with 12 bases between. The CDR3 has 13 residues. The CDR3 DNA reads TGCAGTGCTAGTCTAGCGCCGAACTACGAGCAGTACTTC. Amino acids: CSASLAPNYEQYF.

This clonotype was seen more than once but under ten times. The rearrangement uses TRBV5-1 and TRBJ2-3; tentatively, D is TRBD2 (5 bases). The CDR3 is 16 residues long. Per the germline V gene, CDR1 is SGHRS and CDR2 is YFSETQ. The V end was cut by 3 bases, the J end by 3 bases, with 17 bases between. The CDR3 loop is CASSSQTATSTDTQYF. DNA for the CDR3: TGCGCCAGCAGCTCCCAAACCGCAACTAGTACAGATACGCAGTATTTT.

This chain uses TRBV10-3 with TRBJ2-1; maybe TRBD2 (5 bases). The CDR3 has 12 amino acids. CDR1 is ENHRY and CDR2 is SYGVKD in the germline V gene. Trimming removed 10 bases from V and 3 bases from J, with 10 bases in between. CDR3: CATRGLYNEQFF. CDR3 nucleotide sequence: TGTGCCACCCGCGGACTCTACAATGAGCAGTTCTTC.

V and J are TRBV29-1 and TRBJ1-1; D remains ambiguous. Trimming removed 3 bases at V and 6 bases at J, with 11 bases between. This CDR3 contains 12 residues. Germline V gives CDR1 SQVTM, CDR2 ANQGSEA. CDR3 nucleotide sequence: TGCAGCGTTGAGTTTTGGGATGCTGAAGCTTTCTTT. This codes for CSVEFWDAEAFF.

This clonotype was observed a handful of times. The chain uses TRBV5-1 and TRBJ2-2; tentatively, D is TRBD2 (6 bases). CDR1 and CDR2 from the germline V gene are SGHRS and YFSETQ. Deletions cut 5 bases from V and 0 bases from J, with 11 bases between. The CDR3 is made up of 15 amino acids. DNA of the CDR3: TGCGCCAGCAGGGGACCGGGGGCGAACACCGGGGAGCTGTTTTTT. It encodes CASRGPGANTGELFF.

The CDR3 DNA reads as TGTGCCACCAGCGGATACGGGACAGGGGACAATCAGCCCCAGCATTTT. This gives the protein CATSGYGTGDNQPQHF. The chain uses TRBV15 and TRBJ1-5, with 10 bases matching TRBD1. CDR1 is LNHNV and CDR2 is YYDKDF in the germline V gene (reference sequence). The CDR3 has 16 residues. Trimming at V came to 5 bases and at J to 3 bases, leaving 7 bases not matched to a gene.

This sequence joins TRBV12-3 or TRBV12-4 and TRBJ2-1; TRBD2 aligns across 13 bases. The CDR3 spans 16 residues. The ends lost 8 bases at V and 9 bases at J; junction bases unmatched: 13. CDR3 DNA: TGTGCCAGCGGTTGGAGTGGACTAGCGGGAGTTGGTGAGCAGTTCTTC. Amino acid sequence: CASGWSGLAGVGEQFF.

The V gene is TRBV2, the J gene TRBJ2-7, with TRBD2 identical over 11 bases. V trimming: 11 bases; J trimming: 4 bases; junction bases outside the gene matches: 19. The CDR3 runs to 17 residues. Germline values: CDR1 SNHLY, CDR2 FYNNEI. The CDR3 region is CAFSPYPGTSGIYEQYF. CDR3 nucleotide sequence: TGTGCCTTCAGCCCCTACCCCGGGACTAGCGGAATTTACGAGCAGTACTTC.

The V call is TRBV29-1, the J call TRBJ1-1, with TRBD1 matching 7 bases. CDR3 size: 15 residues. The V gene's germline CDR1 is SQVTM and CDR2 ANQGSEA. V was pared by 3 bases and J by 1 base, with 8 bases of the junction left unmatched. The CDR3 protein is CSVDRDSHANTEAFF. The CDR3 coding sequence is TGCAGCGTTGACCGGGACAGCCATGCGAACACTGAAGCTTTCTTT.

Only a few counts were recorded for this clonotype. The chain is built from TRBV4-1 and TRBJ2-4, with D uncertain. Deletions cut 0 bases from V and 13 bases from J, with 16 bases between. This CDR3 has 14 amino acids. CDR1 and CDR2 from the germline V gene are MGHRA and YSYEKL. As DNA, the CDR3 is TGCGCCAGCAGCCAAGAATCAGCTCTAGAGAGGCAGTACTTC. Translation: CASSQESALERQYF.

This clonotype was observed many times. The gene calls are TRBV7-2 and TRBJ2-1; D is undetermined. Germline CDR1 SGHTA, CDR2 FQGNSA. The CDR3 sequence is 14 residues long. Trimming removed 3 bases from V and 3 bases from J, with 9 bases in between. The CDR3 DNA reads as TGTGCCAGCAGCTTCAGAAAGGGCTACAATGAGCAGTTCTTC. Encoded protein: CASSFRKGYNEQFF.

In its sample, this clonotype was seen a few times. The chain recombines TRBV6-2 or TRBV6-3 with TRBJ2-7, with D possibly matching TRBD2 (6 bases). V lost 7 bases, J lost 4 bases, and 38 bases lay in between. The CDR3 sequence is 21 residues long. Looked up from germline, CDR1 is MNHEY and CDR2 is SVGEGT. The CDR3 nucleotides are TGTGCCAGCATCCCCCCCCGTGTTCGGGAATTTGGATGGGGAGGACTTTACGAGCAGTACTTC. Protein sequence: CASIPPRVREFGWGGLYEQYF.

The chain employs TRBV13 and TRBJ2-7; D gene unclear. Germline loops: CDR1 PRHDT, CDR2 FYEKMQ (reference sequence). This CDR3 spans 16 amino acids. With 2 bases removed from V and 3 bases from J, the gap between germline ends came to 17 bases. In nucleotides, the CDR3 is TGTGCCAGCAGCTTATCGGTCAGCTGGGTAAACTACGAGCAGTACTTC. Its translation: CASSLSVSWVNYEQYF.

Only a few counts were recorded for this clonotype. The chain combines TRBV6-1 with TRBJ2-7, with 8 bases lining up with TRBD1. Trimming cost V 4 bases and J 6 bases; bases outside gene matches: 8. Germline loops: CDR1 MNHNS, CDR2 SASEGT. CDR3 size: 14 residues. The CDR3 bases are TGTGCCAGCAGTGGTCAGGGGGCGCGTTTCGAGCAGTACTTC. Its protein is CASSGQGARFEQYF.

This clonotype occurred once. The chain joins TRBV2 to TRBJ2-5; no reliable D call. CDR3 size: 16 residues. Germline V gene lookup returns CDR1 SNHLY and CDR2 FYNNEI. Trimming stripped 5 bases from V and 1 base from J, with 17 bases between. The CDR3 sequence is CASSSRTTLRQETQYF. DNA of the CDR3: TGTGCCAGCAGTTCACGGACCACCTTGCGCCAAGAGACCCAGTACTTC.

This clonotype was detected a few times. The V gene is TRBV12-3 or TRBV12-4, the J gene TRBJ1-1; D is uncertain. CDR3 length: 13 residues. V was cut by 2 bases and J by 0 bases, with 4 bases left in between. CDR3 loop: CASSLKMNTEAFF. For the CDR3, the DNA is TGTGCCAGCAGTTTAAAGATGAACACTGAAGCTTTCTTT.

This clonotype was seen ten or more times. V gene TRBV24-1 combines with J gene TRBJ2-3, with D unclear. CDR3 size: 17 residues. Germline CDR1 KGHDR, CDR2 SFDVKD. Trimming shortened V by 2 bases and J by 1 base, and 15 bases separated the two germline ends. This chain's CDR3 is CATSDSLISGGTDTQYF. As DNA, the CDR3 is TGTGCCACCAGTGATTCACTTATCTCTGGGGGCACAGATACGCAGTATTTT.

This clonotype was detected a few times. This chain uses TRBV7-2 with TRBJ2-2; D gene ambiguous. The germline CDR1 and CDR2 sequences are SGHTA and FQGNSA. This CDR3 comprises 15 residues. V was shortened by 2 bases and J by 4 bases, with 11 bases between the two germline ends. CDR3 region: CASSLLGGGTGELFF. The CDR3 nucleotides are TGTGCCAGCAGCTTATTAGGCGGCGGCACCGGGGAGCTGTTTTTT.

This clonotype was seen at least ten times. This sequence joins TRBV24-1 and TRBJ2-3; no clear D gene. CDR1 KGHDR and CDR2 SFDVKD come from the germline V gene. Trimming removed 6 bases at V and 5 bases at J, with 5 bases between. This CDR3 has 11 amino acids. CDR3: CATSSQDTQYF. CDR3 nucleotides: TGTGCCACCAGTTCACAAGATACGCAGTATTTT.

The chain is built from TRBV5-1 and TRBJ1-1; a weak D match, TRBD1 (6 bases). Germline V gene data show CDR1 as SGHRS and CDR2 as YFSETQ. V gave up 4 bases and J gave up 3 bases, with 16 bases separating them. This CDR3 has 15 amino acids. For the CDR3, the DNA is TGCGCCAGCAGCCCGGAGGGGGGCAGGTACACTGAAGCTTTCTTT. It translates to CASSPEGGRYTEAFF.

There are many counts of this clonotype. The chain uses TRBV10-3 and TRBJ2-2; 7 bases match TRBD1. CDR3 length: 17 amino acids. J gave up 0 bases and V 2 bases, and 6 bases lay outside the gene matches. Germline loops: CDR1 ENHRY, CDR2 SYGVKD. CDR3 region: CAISEPGQSPNTGELFF. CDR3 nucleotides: TGTGCCATCAGTGAGCCGGGACAGAGTCCGAACACCGGGGAGCTGTTTTTT.

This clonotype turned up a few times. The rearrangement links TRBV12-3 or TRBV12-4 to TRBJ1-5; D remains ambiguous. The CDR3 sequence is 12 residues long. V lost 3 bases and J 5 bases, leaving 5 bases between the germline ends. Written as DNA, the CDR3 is TGTGCCAGCAGTTTTAGGGATCAGCCCCAGCATTTT. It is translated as CASSFRDQPQHF.

CDR3 in DNA: TGCAGTGTCCGGAAGGGTTGGGATTCACCCCTCCACTTT. Its translation is CSVRKGWDSPLHF. The chain is built from TRBV20-1 and TRBJ1-6; D is undetermined. V lost 7 bases to trimming and J lost 8 bases, with 15 bases between them. This CDR3 comprises 13 residues. The germline gives CDR1 DFQATT, CDR2 SNEGSKA (reference sequence).